Below are 10 T cell receptor beta chains sequenced from a single sample in a study of blood T cell repertoires in COVID-19. Assay: immunoSEQ multiplex PCR; the TCRdb copy retains only in-frame clones and omits some. The profile covers under 250,000 clones, with approximately 83% appearing a single time and about 1.3% taken by the ten largest. Sequenced input: PBMCs or T cells enriched from blood (not recorded which). These receptor sequences come from a woman in her 40s with acute COVID-19.

The V and J genes are TRBV27 and TRBJ2-7, with D possibly being TRBD1 (6 bases). This CDR3 spans 16 amino acids. Germline CDR1 reads MNHEY; CDR2 reads SMNVEV (reference sequence). Trimming took off 4 bases at V and 1 base at J, with 17 bases between the two ends. CDR3 sequence: CASSSLNRVGSYEQYF. DNA for the CDR3: TGTGCCAGCAGTTCCCTCAACAGGGTTGGATCCTACGAGCAGTACTTC.

Here the CDR3 reads CASSMDRGTYNEQFF. As DNA, the CDR3 is TGTGCCAGTAGTATGGACAGGGGAACCTACAATGAGCAGTTCTTC. The chain carries TRBV19 and TRBJ2-1; 9 bases agree with TRBD1. The CDR3 runs 15 residues. Losses at the gene ends were 3 bases for V and 2 bases for J; bases not matched to a gene: 2. Germline V gives CDR1 LNHDA, CDR2 SQIVND (reference sequence).

The chain links TRBV9 to TRBJ1-5; 11 bases map to TRBD1. The CDR3 sequence is 14 residues long. The germline V gene encodes CDR1 SGDLS and CDR2 YYNGEE. Germline trimming cut 4 bases from V and 7 bases from J; bases unmatched to any gene: 4. The CDR3 loop is CASSRTGGRQPQHF. Written as DNA, the CDR3 is TGTGCCAGCAGCAGGACAGGGGGCAGACAGCCCCAGCATTTT.

This clone appeared once. V and J are TRBV7-8 and TRBJ2-3; D uncertain. This CDR3 comprises 13 residues. V lost 4 bases to trimming and J lost 4 bases, with 9 bases between them. Germline V gene sequence: CDR1 SGHVS, CDR2 FQNEAQ. CDR3 sequence reads: CASSSQVADTQYF. The CDR3 region has the DNA TGTGCCAGCAGCTCTCAGGTAGCAGATACGCAGTATTTT.

This chain links TRBV5-5 with TRBJ1-6, with D uncertain. The CDR3 has 14 residues. Trimming took off 0 bases at V and 6 bases at J, with 7 bases between the two ends. Germline values: CDR1 SGHKS, CDR2 YYEKEE (reference sequence). CDR3 protein: CASSLGHPNSPLHF. Here the CDR3 DNA reads TGTGCCAGCAGCTTGGGGCACCCTAATTCACCCCTCCACTTT.

The chain uses TRBV9 and TRBJ2-3, with a weak D call TRBD1 (5 bases). The CDR3 is made up of 17 amino acids. Trimming removed 0 bases from V and 5 bases from J, with 19 bases in between. CDR1 and CDR2 from the germline V gene are SGDLS and YYNGEE. CDR3: CASSVVAGKGVGDTQYF. The CDR3 nucleotides read TGTGCCAGCAGCGTAGTGGCAGGGAAGGGTGTGGGAGATACGCAGTATTTT.

V is TRBV5-1 and J is TRBJ1-3; weak D call: TRBD1 (6 bases). There are 16 residues in the CDR3. V gave up 3 bases and J gave up 0 bases, with 13 bases separating them. Germline V CDR1 and CDR2: SGHRS, YFSETQ. The CDR3 nucleotides are TGCGCCAGCAGCTACCAGACAGGACTCTCTGGAAACACCATATATTTT. Protein: CASSYQTGLSGNTIYF.

The chain couples TRBV19 to TRBJ1-5, with unresolved D. This CDR3 has 16 amino acids. V lost 8 bases and J 0 bases, leaving 17 bases between the germline ends. Germline CDR1 reads LNHDA; CDR2 reads SQIVND (reference sequence). CDR3 DNA sequence: TGTGCCAGTGCCGGGATACCGACTTATAGCAATCAGCCCCAGCATTTT. This codes for CASAGIPTYSNQPQHF.

V is TRBV4-1 and J is TRBJ1-6, with TRBD1 as a possible D gene (5 bases). Trimming pared 0 bases from V and 3 bases from J, leaving 15 bases between. The CDR3 runs to 18 residues. From germline, CDR1 is MGHRA and CDR2 YSYEKL. CDR3 region: CASSQEPLDGGYNSPLHF. For the CDR3, the DNA is TGCGCCAGCAGCCAAGAGCCCTTGGACGGGGGCTATAATTCACCCCTCCACTTT.

This clone has a count of ten or more. V gene TRBV15 combines with J gene TRBJ2-2; D is unclear. CDR1 LNHNV and CDR2 YYDKDF come from the germline V gene (reference sequence). This CDR3 has 14 amino acids. The V and J ends lost 1 base and 1 base respectively, with 4 bases between them. CDR3 sequence: CATSRVRNTGELFF. The CDR3 DNA sequence: TGTGCCACCAGCAGAGTGCGGAACACCGGGGAGCTGTTTTTT.